The 3 T cell receptor beta chains reported below all come from one sample, sequenced in a study of chemoradiotherapy in HPV16-positive cancers (dated by TCRdb to between 2021 and 2024). Library preparation was by the immunoSEQ multiplex PCR assay. The immuneACCESS repertoire file appears here via TCRdb, limited to in-frame rearrangements. These files lack a portion of the clones; in checked studies, under half of the deficit traces to unresolved V genes, and the cause of the others is not known. A total of 25,000 to 30,000 clones appear in this sample, approximately 90% of them only once. The top ten clonotypes cover under 25% of the sample. This sample comprised blood, obtained from a patient who underwent chemoradiotherapy. These receptors all stem from a human donor with HPV-associated anogenital cancer.

V usage is TRBV27 and J usage is TRBJ2-2, with D possibly TRBD2 on 5 matching bases. The germline gives CDR1 MNHEY, CDR2 SMNVEV (reference sequence). Trimming left V 3 bases short and J 2 bases short, with 25 bases between. This CDR3 has 20 residues. This CDR3 reads CASSFRAARVTRENTGELFF. As DNA, the CDR3 is TGTGCCAGCAGTTTTCGGGCCGCGAGGGTGACGAGAGAAAACACCGGGGAGCTGTTTTTT.

The rearrangement links TRBV5-1 to TRBJ2-3; the match to TRBD2 covers 8 bases. V lost 1 base to trimming and J lost 1 base; unmatched junction nucleotides: 8. CDR1 is SGHRS and CDR2 is YFSETQ in the germline V gene. The CDR3 sequence is 17 residues long. CDR3 coding DNA: TGCGCCAGCAGCTTGTGGCGGGGGGTGACAGGCACAGATACGCAGTATTTT. The encoded protein is CASSLWRGVTGTDTQYF.

The rearrangement joins TRBV2 to TRBJ2-4; TRBD2 aligns across 8 bases. V was clipped by 3 bases and J by 0 bases; unmatched bases: 4. The CDR3 runs to 16 residues. CDR1 is SNHLY and CDR2 is FYNNEI in the germline V gene. The CDR3 nucleotides read TGTGCCAGCAGTGATGACGGGGGGGGAGCCAAAAACATTCAGTACTTC. Amino acid sequence: CASSDDGGGAKNIQYF.